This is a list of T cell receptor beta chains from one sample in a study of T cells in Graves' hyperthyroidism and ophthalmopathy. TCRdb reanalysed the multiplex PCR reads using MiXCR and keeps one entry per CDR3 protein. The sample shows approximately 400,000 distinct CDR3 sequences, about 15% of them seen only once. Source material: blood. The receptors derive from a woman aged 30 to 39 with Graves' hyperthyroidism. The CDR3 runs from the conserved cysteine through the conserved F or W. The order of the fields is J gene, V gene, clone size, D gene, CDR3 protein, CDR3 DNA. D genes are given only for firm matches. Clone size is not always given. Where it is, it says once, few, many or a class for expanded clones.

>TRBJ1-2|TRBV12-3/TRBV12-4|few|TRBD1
CASSSTGTNYGYTF
TGTGCCAGCAGTTCGACAGGGACTAACTATGGCTACACCTTC
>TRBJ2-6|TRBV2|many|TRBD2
CASRLAGDGANVLTF
TGTGCCAGTAGACTAGCGGGAGATGGGGCCAACGTCCTGACTTTC
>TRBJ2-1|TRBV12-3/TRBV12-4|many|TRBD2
CASSRQGLGLAGSYEQFF
TGTGCCAGCAGCAGACAGGGCTTAGGACTAGCGGGAAGTTATGAGCAGTTCTTC
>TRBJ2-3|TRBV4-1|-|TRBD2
CASSQRTSGGPDTQYF
TGCGCCAGCAGCCAAAGGACTAGCGGTGGTCCAGATACGCAGTATTTT
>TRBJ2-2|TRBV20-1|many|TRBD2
CSASKASGTGELFF
TGCAGTGCTAGCAAAGCTAGCGGCACCGGGGAGCTGTTTTTT
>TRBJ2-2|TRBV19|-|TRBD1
CASSTSGTAKGTGELFF
TGTGCCAGTAGTACTTCCGGGACAGCCAAAGGGACCGGGGAGCTGTTTTTT
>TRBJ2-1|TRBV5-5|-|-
CASSSDFPGEQFF
TGTGCCAGCAGCTCGGACTTTCCGGGTGAGCAGTTCTTC
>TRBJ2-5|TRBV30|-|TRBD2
CAWSVRRSGEGTKYF
TGTGCCTGGAGTGTACGTCGTTCGGGGGAGGGGACCAAGTACTTC
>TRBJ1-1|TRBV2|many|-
CASSYSRGSNTEAFF
TGTGCCAGCAGTTATTCCAGGGGTTCGAACACTGAAGCTTTCTTT
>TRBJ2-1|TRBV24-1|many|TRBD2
CATSVASGANNEQFF
TGTGCCACCAGTGTAGCTAGCGGGGCCAACAATGAGCAGTTCTTC
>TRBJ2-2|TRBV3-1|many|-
CASSQVEGSVELFF
TGTGCCAGCAGCCAAGTTGAAGGGTCGGTGGAGCTGTTTTTT
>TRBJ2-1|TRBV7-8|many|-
CASSSRGIYNEQFF
TGTGCCAGCAGCTCTCGAGGGATATACAATGAGCAGTTCTTC
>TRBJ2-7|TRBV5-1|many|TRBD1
CASSLLQGTKSYEQYF
TGCGCCAGCAGCTTGTTACAGGGGACAAAGTCCTACGAGCAGTACTTC
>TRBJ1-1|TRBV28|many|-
CASSPAGVLMNTEAFF
TGTGCCAGCAGCCCCGCCGGGGTTCTGATGAACACTGAAGCTTTCTTT
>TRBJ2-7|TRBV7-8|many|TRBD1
CASSLGTGSPYEQYF
TGTGCCAGCAGCTTAGGGACAGGGTCCCCCTACGAGCAGTACTTC
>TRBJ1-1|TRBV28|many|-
CASTGPQRIAFF
TGTGCCAGCACAGGACCTCAGAGGATAGCTTTCTTT
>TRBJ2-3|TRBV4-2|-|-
CASSQEPSTDTQYF
TGTGCCAGCAGCCAAGAACCGAGCACAGATACGCAGTATTTT
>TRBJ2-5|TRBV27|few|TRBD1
CASRRTGGRETQYF
TGTGCCAGCAGGCGGACAGGGGGACGAGAGACCCAGTACTTC
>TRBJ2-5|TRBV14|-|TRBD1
CASSQRQGGMETQYF
TGTGCCAGCAGCCAAAGACAGGGGGGCATGGAGACCCAGTACTTC
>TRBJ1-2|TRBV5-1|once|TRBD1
CASSPGQLLGYTF
TGCGCCAGCAGCCCGGGACAGCTTCTTGGCTACACCTTC
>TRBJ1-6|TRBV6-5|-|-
CASSYKTGLNSPLHF
TGTGCCAGCAGTTACAAGACAGGACTCAATTCACCCCTCCACTTT
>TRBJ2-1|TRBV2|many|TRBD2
CAGGPTLAGDPYNEQFF
TGTGCCGGGGGACCGACGTTAGCGGGAGACCCTTACAATGAGCAGTTCTTC
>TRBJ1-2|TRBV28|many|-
CASSLGRLNYGYTF
TGTGCCAGCAGTTTAGGACGGCTTAACTATGGCTACACCTTC
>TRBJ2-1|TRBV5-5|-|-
CASIPAGTSFYNEQFF
TGTGCCAGCATCCCGGCGGGTACTAGCTTCTACAATGAGCAGTTCTTC
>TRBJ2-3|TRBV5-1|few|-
CASSLGATAILDTQYF
TGCGCCAGCAGCTTGGGGGCGACAGCAATTTTAGATACGCAGTATTTT
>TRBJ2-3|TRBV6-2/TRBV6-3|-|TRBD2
CASSYASGSDTQYF
TGTGCCAGCAGTTACGCTAGCGGGAGTGATACGCAGTATTTT
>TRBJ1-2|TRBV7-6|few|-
CASSPGTGPADGYGYTF
TGTGCCAGCAGCCCCGGGACCGGGCCTGCAGACGGCTATGGCTACACCTTC
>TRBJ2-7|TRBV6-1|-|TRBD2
CASSDQSSGTHYEQYF
TGTGCCAGCAGTGATCAGTCTAGCGGAACGCATTACGAGCAGTACTTC
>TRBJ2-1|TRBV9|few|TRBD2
CASSVTPSGSLNEQFF
TGTGCCAGCAGCGTAACCCCTAGCGGGAGTCTCAATGAGCAGTTCTTC
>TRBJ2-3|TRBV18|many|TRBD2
CASSPGTSGSRDTQYF
TGTGCCAGCTCACCCGGGACTAGCGGGAGTCGAGATACGCAGTATTTT
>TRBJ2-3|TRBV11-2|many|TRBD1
CASSLDVWGTEATSTDTQYF
TGTGCCAGCAGCTTGGACGTGTGGGGGACAGAAGCTACTAGCACAGATACGCAGTATTTT
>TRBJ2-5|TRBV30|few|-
CARSKALQETQYF
TGTGCCCGGAGTAAAGCCCTCCAAGAGACCCAGTACTTC
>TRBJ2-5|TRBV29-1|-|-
CSVEIRRIQETQYF
TGCAGCGTTGAAATCCGACGGATACAAGAGACCCAGTACTTC
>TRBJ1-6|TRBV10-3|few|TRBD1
CAISPGTGENSPLHF
TGTGCCATCAGTCCCGGGACAGGGGAAAATTCACCCCTCCACTTT
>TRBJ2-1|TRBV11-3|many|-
CASSLGHFPYNEQFF
TGTGCCAGCAGCTTAGGGCATTTCCCCTACAATGAGCAGTTCTTC
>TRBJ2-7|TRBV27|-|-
CASSLYRFGYEQYF
TGTGCCAGCAGTTTATACAGGTTTGGGTACGAGCAGTACTTC
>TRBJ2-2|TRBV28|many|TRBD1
CASRDSSTGELFF
TGTGCCAGCCGGGACAGTTCTACCGGGGAGCTGTTTTTT
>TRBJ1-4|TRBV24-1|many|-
CATLWGTGYIHEKLFF
TGTGCCACCTTATGGGGAACAGGGTATATTCATGAAAAACTGTTTTTT
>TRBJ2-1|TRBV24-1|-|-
CATSGETTYNEQFF
TGTGCCACCAGTGGAGAGACGACCTACAATGAGCAGTTCTTC
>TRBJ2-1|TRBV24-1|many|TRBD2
CATSDLSSGTYNEQFF
TGTGCCACCAGTGATTTGAGTAGCGGGACCTACAATGAGCAGTTCTTC
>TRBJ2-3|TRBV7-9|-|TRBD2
CASSTPTSGRTDTQYF
TGTGCCAGCAGCACGCCGACTAGCGGACGCACAGATACGCAGTATTTT
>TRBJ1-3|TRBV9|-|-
CASSVETAPGNTIYF
TGTGCCAGCAGCGTAGAAACGGCTCCTGGAAACACCATATATTTT
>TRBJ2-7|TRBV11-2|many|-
CASSLSRGIAGSYEQYF
TGTGCCAGCAGCTTATCCCGAGGCATTGCCGGCTCCTACGAGCAGTACTTC
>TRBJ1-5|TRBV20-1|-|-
CSAPRIGGRGNQPQHF
TGCAGTGCCCCCCGTATCGGTGGGAGAGGCAATCAGCCCCAGCATTTT
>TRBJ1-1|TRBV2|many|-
CASSDRAVWAFF
TGTGCCAGCAGTGACAGGGCCGTCTGGGCTTTCTTT
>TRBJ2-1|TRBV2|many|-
CASSPVSGSYNEQFF
TGTGCCAGCAGCCCAGTTAGCGGATCCTACAATGAGCAGTTCTTC
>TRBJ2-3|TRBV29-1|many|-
CSVDGTDTQYF
TGCAGCGTTGACGGAACAGATACGCAGTATTTT
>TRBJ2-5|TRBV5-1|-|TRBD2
CASSSTSGSLETQYF
TGCGCCAGCAGCTCGACTAGCGGGAGTCTGGAGACCCAGTACTTC
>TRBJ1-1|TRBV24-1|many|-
CATSDTGTEAFF
TGTGCCACCAGTGATACAGGCACCGAAGCTTTCTTT
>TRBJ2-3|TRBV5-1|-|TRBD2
CASSPGDEGLAFLTDTQYF
TGCGCCAGCAGCCCCGGGGACGAGGGACTAGCATTCCTCACAGATACGCAGTATTTT
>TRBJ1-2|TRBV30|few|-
CAWTGQRAYYGYTF
TGTGCCTGGACCGGACAGAGGGCTTACTATGGCTACACCTTC
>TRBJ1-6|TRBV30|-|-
CAWSATVSSLHF
TGTGCCTGGAGTGCGACCGTTTCTTCCCTCCACTTT
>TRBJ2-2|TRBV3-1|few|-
CASSHLRRGGGPTGELFF
TGTGCCAGCAGCCACCTAAGGCGTGGGGGAGGTCCCACCGGGGAGCTGTTTTTT
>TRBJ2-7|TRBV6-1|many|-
CASGLGSYEQYF
TGTGCCAGCGGCCTCGGGTCCTACGAGCAGTACTTC
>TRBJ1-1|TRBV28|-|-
CASSFRGLMNTEAFF
TGTGCCAGCAGTTTCAGGGGACTCATGAACACTGAAGCTTTCTTT
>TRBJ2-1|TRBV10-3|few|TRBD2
CAIRGGLAGVSEQFF
TGTGCCATCAGAGGGGGACTAGCGGGAGTGAGTGAGCAGTTCTTC
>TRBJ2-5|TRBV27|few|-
CASSPNVEETQYF
TGTGCCAGCAGTCCTAACGTGGAAGAGACCCAGTACTTC